This TCR beta chain was sequenced in a study of blood T cell repertoires in COVID-19. Study overall: The samples span acute and convalescent COVID-19 from the United States, Italy and Spain.

Between the trimmed V and J ends, which lost 1 base and 5 bases, there was a span of 11 bases. Germline assignment: CDR1 SEHNR and CDR2 FQNEAQ (reference sequence). The CDR3 runs to 14 residues. The repertoire was sequenced with immunoSEQ multiplex PCR; TCRdb's copy has only in-frame clones and lacks some. The sample shows more than 200,000 clones, 65% to 90% of them seen only once. The source is a man aged 25 to 45 with active or convalescent COVID-19. The chain combines TRBV7-9 with TRBJ1-1, with TRBD1 as a possible D gene (5 bases). Specimen: peripheral blood. This CDR3 is CASSLGSGETEAFF. For the CDR3, the DNA is TGTGCCAGCAGCTTAGGATCGGGGGAAACTGAAGCTTTCTTT.